This entry lists 19 T cell receptor beta chains sequenced from one sample in a study of brain T cells in children with intractable seizures. Noted time point: blood from clinic visit 5 months post-surgery; TSC patient then seizure free. The data were produced by immunoSEQ multiplex PCR, yet TCRdb's version contains in-frame clones alone and is incomplete. In the table there are 340,000 or so clones, approximately 93% of which are singletons. The material was peripheral blood, obtained less than 6 months after surgery. The receptors shown here come from a boy under three years old with tuberous sclerosis and intractable seizures.

V is TRBV9 and J is TRBJ2-1; D possibly corresponds to TRBD1 (6 bases). The V gene lost 3 bases and the J gene lost 6 bases, with 10 bases spanning the gap. The germline CDR1 and CDR2 sequences are SGDLS and YYNGEE. The CDR3 contains 13 residues. In DNA, the CDR3 is TGTGCCAGCAGCGAGGGGGACATCAATGAGCAGTTCTTC. Translated, it gives CASSEGDINEQFF. Drawing the rest from reference TRBV9 and TRBJ2-1, the complete variable domain is DSGVTQTPKHLITATGQRVTLRCSPRSGDLSVYWYQQSLDQGLQFLIQYYNGEERAKGNILERFSAQQFPDLHSELNLSSLELGDSALYFCASSEGDINEQFFGPGTRLTVL.

This rearrangement joins TRBV7-9 to TRBJ1-2; maybe TRBD1 (6 bases). V was cut by 7 bases and J by 9 bases, with 21 bases left in between. CDR3 length: 14 residues. CDR1 is SEHNR, CDR2 FQNEAQ, per germline (reference sequence). In DNA form, the CDR3 reads TGTGCCAGCACCCTAAGTGGGGGCGCCGGAAGCTACACCTTC. This encodes CASTLSGGAGSYTF.

This chain links TRBV6-2 or TRBV6-3 with TRBJ2-7; D uncertain. V lost 6 bases and J 2 bases, leaving 8 bases between the germline ends. Germline-derived CDR1 and CDR2 are MNHEY and SVGEGT. CDR3 length: 12 amino acids. The CDR3 loop reads CASSPRTYEQYF. CDR3 nucleotide sequence: TGTGCCAGCAGCCCGAGGACCTACGAGCAGTACTTC.

This chain connects TRBV4-1 to TRBJ1-5, with TRBD1 as a possible D gene (5 bases). Germline V CDR1 and CDR2: MGHRA, YSYEKL. The CDR3 covers 13 residues. V shed 1 base and J shed 7 bases, with 8 bases lying between them. The CDR3: CASSQVGGQPQHF. The CDR3 DNA reads as TGCGCCAGCAGCCAAGTTGGGGGGCAGCCCCAGCATTTT.

CDR3 protein: CASRPTGTGELFF. The DNA for the CDR3 is TGTGCCAGCAGGCCGACAGGGACCGGGGAGCTGTTTTTT. The rearrangement uses TRBV6-5 and TRBJ2-2, with 7 positions matching TRBD1. This CDR3 has 13 amino acids. CDR1 and CDR2 (germline): MNHEY, SVGAGI. V gave up 6 bases and J gave up 5 bases; unmatched junction bases: 3.

The CDR3 protein is CAPRVRGPGELFF. In DNA, the CDR3 is TGTGCCCCCAGGGTTAGGGGGCCCGGGGAGCTGTTTTTT. V usage is TRBV2 and J usage is TRBJ2-2, with TRBD1 matching 7 bases. The CDR3 runs 13 residues. Germline CDR1 reads SNHLY; CDR2 reads FYNNEI. V shed 11 bases and J 6 bases; nucleotides not matched to a gene: 9. Full variable domain (missing parts from reference TRBV2 and TRBJ2-2): EPEVTQTPSHQVTQMGQEVILRCVPISNHLYFYWYRQILGQKVEFLVSFYNNEISEKSEIFDDQFSVERPDGSNFTLKIRSTKLEDSAMYFCAPRVRGPGELFFGEGSRLTVL.

V gene TRBV18 combines with J gene TRBJ2-3; D not resolved. Trimming took 6 bases from V and 3 from J, leaving 13 bases between them. From germline, CDR1 is KGHSH and CDR2 LQKENI. The CDR3 is 14 residues long. This chain's CDR3 is CASSKDVKTDTQYF. The DNA of the CDR3 is TGTGCCAGCTCGAAGGACGTAAAAACAGATACGCAGTATTTT.

CDR3 nucleotide sequence: TGTGCCAGCAGTGAATCGCTAGCGGGACTCGAAGACGAGCAGTTCTTC. Residues: CASSESLAGLEDEQFF. The chain has TRBV2 and TRBJ2-1; TRBD2 aligns across 9 bases. CDR3 length equals 16 residues. CDR1 and CDR2 (germline): SNHLY, FYNNEI. The V and J ends lost 2 bases and 10 bases, in that order; junction bases with no gene match: 12.

This clone was seen only once. The chain has TRBV5-8 and TRBJ1-3, with TRBD1 matching 9 bases. The V gene end was trimmed by 0 bases and the J gene end by 1 base; junction bases not matched to a gene: 5. Germline CDR1 reads SGHTS; CDR2 reads YDEGEE. The CDR3 runs 17 residues. The CDR3 DNA is TGTGCCAGCAGCTTGGCCGGGACAGGGAGGTCTGGAAACACCATATATTTT. This gives the protein CASSLAGTGRSGNTIYF.

This clone was recorded a few times. The V and J genes are TRBV11-3 and TRBJ1-2; 10 nucleotides align to TRBD1. CDR3 length: 14 residues. Germline V gene lookup returns CDR1 SGHNT and CDR2 YENEEA. Trimming took 3 bases from V and 4 from J; bases not matched to a gene: 2. This CDR3 reads CASSLTGGGYGYTF. DNA for the CDR3: TGTGCCAGCAGCTTGACAGGGGGCGGCTATGGCTACACCTTC.

The chain is built from TRBV24-1 and TRBJ2-7; D could derive from TRBD1 or TRBD2 (5 bases each). V was trimmed by 1 base and J by 6 bases, leaving 12 bases between them. The CDR3 has 14 residues. Germline V gives CDR1 KGHDR, CDR2 SFDVKD. CDR3 nucleotides: TGTGCCACCAGTGATTTTGGGGAGAGGGGCGAGCAGTACTTC. Its protein is CATSDFGERGEQYF.

The chain uses TRBV9 and TRBJ2-7, with D possibly TRBD1 on 6 matching bases. This CDR3 comprises 13 residues. Germline V gene data show CDR1 as SGDLS and CDR2 as YYNGEE. V lost 0 bases, J lost 6 bases, and 10 bases lay in between. The chain's CDR3 is CASSVATGSEQYF. CDR3 nucleotide sequence: TGTGCCAGCAGCGTAGCTACAGGGTCCGAGCAGTACTTC.

This rearrangement joins TRBV7-6 to TRBJ1-1, with TRBD1 as a possible D gene (6 bases). V lost 6 bases, J lost 5 bases, and 13 bases lay in between. CDR1 is SGHVS, CDR2 FNYEAQ, per germline. CDR3 size: 13 residues. CDR3 sequence: CASSIEGGTEAFF. The CDR3 region has the DNA TGTGCCAGCAGTATAGAAGGGGGGACTGAAGCTTTCTTT.

The chain couples TRBV27 to TRBJ2-1, with D unclear. Trimming stripped 5 bases from V and 0 bases from J, with 8 bases between. Germline V gene data show CDR1 as MNHEY and CDR2 as SMNVEV (reference sequence). This CDR3 is built from 14 residues. CDR3 in DNA: TGTGCCAGCAGTCCGGTAAGCTCCTACAATGAGCAGTTCTTC. This codes for CASSPVSSYNEQFF.

The chain couples TRBV12-3 or TRBV12-4 to TRBJ1-1, with no clear D. V dropped 5 bases and J dropped 3 bases, with 10 bases sitting between them. This CDR3 has 13 amino acids. This chain's CDR3 is CASSPYKDTEAFF. CDR3 coding DNA: TGTGCCAGCAGTCCCTACAAAGACACTGAAGCTTTCTTT.

This chain connects TRBV7-9 to TRBJ1-1; no clear D gene. CDR3 length equals 15 residues. Between the trimmed V and J ends, which lost 1 base and 3 bases, there was a span of 12 bases. Looked up from germline, CDR1 is SEHNR and CDR2 is FQNEAQ (reference sequence). The CDR3 nucleotides read TGTGCCAGCAGCTTAGTCCAGGCGATAGACACTGAAGCTTTCTTT. This gives the protein CASSLVQAIDTEAFF.

Only one count was recorded for this clone. J is TRBJ1-1 and V is TRBV30; 7 nucleotides match TRBD1. After removal of 2 bases from V and 7 bases from J, the junction contained 7 bases not matched to a gene. CDR3 length equals 13 residues. The germline V gene has CDR1 GTSNPN and CDR2 SVGIG (reference sequence). The CDR3 loop is CAWSSFGTVEAFF. The CDR3 DNA follows: TGTGCCTGGAGTTCATTCGGGACAGTTGAAGCTTTCTTT.

Only one count was recorded for this clone. The V gene is TRBV28, the J gene TRBJ1-6, with TRBD1 identical over 8 bases. Looked up from germline, CDR1 is MDHEN and CDR2 is SYDVKM. Trimming took 1 base from V and 6 from J; bases not matched to a gene: 11. The CDR3 has 18 amino acids. CDR3 region: CASSLYQTGGKLNSPLHF. As DNA, the CDR3 is TGTGCCAGCAGTTTATACCAAACAGGGGGGAAACTTAATTCACCCCTCCACTTT.

V gene TRBV3-1 (or the pseudogene TRBV3-2) combines with J gene TRBJ1-1; D might be TRBD1 (5 bases). The ends were cut back, 3 bases at V and 0 bases at J, with 14 bases in the middle. The CDR3 is made up of 16 amino acids. Looked up from germline, CDR1 is LGHDT and CDR2 is YNNKEL (reference sequence). CDR3 sequence (DNA): TGTGCCAGCAGCCAGAGAATGGGACGTCTGAACACTGAAGCTTTCTTT. This translates into CASSQRMGRLNTEAFF.